This note documents a single TCR beta chain sequence. Antigen: not known. TCRalpha and TCRbeta cDNA underwent two nested PCRs of around 15 and 9 cycles. One entry per CDR3 protein, without DNA, is what TCRdb gives after re-calling the 5' RACE reads. The sample features some 440,000 distinct CDR3 sequences, with about 2.6% in its top ten. This specimen belongs to a study of monozygotic twins with inflammatory bowel disease. Whole-study results and caveats: Versus healthy twins, IBD patients showed fewer clonotypes shared with others, especially with disease activity.

From germline, CDR1 is SEHNR and CDR2 FQNEAQ (reference sequence). This CDR3 region has 14 residues. The source of this sequence is a human donor with ulcerative colitis or Crohn's disease, or a healthy co-twin of an affected twin (not recorded which). V and J are TRBV7-9 and TRBJ1-4; TCRdb gives TRBD1 as the D gene, but with no DNA this cannot be confirmed. What was sequenced was blood. The CDR3 sequence: CASSFGPGGEKLFF. Supplemented by reference TRBV7-9 and TRBJ1-4, the full variable domain reads DTGVSQNPRHKITKRGQNVTFRCDPISEHNRLYWYRQTLGQGPEFLTYFQNEAQLEKSRLLSDRFSAERPKGSFSTLEIQRTEQGDSAMYLCASSFGPGGEKLFFGSGTQLSVL.